This T cell receptor beta chain originates from a study of blood T cell repertoires in COVID-19. Enrolled through a virtual design, the participants were between 18 and 89 years of age and came from approximately 25 US areas. Assay: immunoSEQ multiplex PCR; the TCRdb copy retains only in-frame clones and omits some. The sample carries about 250,000 clones, 85% to 90% recorded once. Per germline, CDR1 SEHNR and CDR2 FQNEAQ (reference sequence). The CDR3 length is 16 residues. Trimming left V 1 base short and J 2 bases short, with 13 bases between. The specimen was PBMCs or T cells enriched from blood (not recorded which). The chain is built from TRBV7-9 and TRBJ2-3, with D tentatively TRBD1 (6 bases). The sequence was collected from a man between 18 and 35 years old who had recovered from COVID-19. This chain's CDR3 is CASSLGSTGTTDTQYF. DNA for the CDR3: TGTGCCAGCAGCTTAGGGTCCACAGGGACCACAGATACGCAGTATTTT. Variable domain in full (rest from reference TRBV7-9 and TRBJ2-3): DTGVSQNPRHKITKRGQNVTFRCDPISEHNRLYWYRQTLGQGPEFLTYFQNEAQLEKSRLLSDRFSAERPKGSFSTLEIQRTEQGDSAMYLCASSLGSTGTTDTQYFGPGTRLTVL.